The T cell receptor beta chain described here comes from a study of T cell responses to AZD1222 COVID-19 vaccine. Assay used: immunoSEQ multiplex PCR; TCRdb lists only in-frame clones, some missing. The sample includes fewer than 150,000 clones, roughly 92% of them seen just once. Germline CDR1 and CDR2: LNHNV and YYDKDF (reference sequence). The length of the CDR3 is 14 residues. Trimming shortened V by 0 bases and J by 2 bases, and 6 bases separated the two germline ends. This sequence was found in an adult who received the AZD1222 COVID-19 vaccine. The V gene is TRBV15, the J gene TRBJ2-3; D not resolved. Sequenced material: peripheral blood, taken 28 days after the second AZD1222 dose. The CDR3 DNA sequence: TGTGCCACCAGCAGAGAGGCCGACACAGATACGCAGTATTTT. Protein product: CATSREADTDTQYF. Supplemented by reference TRBV15 and TRBJ2-3, the full variable domain reads DAMVIQNPRYQVTQFGKPVTLSCSQTLNHNVMYWYQQKSSQAPKLLFHYYDKDFNNEADTPDNFQSRRPNTSFCFLDIRSPGLGDTAMYLCATSREADTDTQYFGPGTRLTVL.